This T cell receptor beta chain was documented in a study of post-analysis software for immune sequencing data. For the study at large: The patients showed relapsing-remitting, secondary progressive and progressive-relapsing multiple sclerosis courses. Points from the study as a whole: The normalized Chao1 diversity of multiple sclerosis patients was significantly lower than that of controls. Under F measure analysis, samples from one preparation batch co-clustered strongly. Higher frequency in patients than in controls was seen for roughly 5 TRBV segments, with TRBV5-6, TRBV5-1 and TRBV20-1 among them.

Incorporated into the TCR beta cDNA libraries were unique molecular identifiers, which served to reduce PCR and sequencing biases. T cells, about 0.85 to 11 million of them, yielded roughly 0.5 million cDNA molecules. TCRdb re-derived calls from the PCR reads in MiXCR, one entry per CDR3 protein. The sample carries hundreds of thousands of distinct CDR3 sequences, roughly 40% recorded once. The CDR3 contains 12 residues. CDR1 and CDR2 (germline): ENHRY, SYGVKD. As regards this clonotype: The antigen remains unidentified.

This receptor was taken from a girl aged 10 to 17 with multiple sclerosis. The sample taken for sequencing was blood. The J gene is TRBJ2-4, the V gene TRBV10-3; 7 bases are a match to TRBD1. The end of the DNA aligns better with TRBJ2-7, so the J call may be wrong. The CDR3 protein is CATGRGTYEQYF. CDR3 nucleotide sequence: TGTGCCACCGGCAGGGGGACGTACGAGCAGTACTTC.